The rows below give T cell receptor beta chains drawn from one sample of a study of radiation and T cells in renal cell carcinoma. Repertoires were generated with immunoSEQ multiplex PCR, while TCRdb's copy carries only in-frame clones and drops some. The profile shows some 150,000 clones, 87% of them singletons. Sequenced here: blood, sampled from a patient whose treatment included radiotherapy and nephrectomy. Source of these receptors: a woman in her forties or fifties with renal cell carcinoma. Both conserved end residues are part of each CDR3. Rows may omit the clone size; those that give it use once, few, many or a size class.

V: TRBV5-5; size: -; CDR3: CAAKDRISDQPQHF
V: TRBV4-3; size: -; CDR3: CASSQETGPNYGYTF
V: TRBV7-7; size: -; CDR3: CASSLFSPGTSGYTGELFF
V: TRBV4-2; size: -; CDR3: CASSQEKGSYGYTF
V: TRBV5-5; size: -; CDR3: CASSLEQSSYNEQFF
V: TRBV19; size: -; CDR3: CASRGFGDSIPPNYGYTF
V: TRBV5-1; size: -; CDR3: CASTTSGVTREQYF
V: TRBV5-1; size: -; CDR3: CASSLWDTNSPLHF
V: TRBV2; size: -; CDR3: CASRGLQNTEAFF
V: TRBV19; size: -; CDR3: CASSRSYGPDRREKLFF
V: TRBV5-1; size: -; CDR3: CASRTTGVWPQETQYF
V: TRBV27; size: once; CDR3: CASSLTGLGTGELFF
V: TRBV19; size: few; CDR3: CASSSGQGNEKLFF
V: TRBV5-1; size: -; CDR3: CASSLVATGELFF
V: TRBV29-1; size: -; CDR3: CSVDRAAGYTF
V: TRBV6-4; size: -; CDR3: CASKELAGDTGELFF